A single TCR beta chain is shown here with its context. Its target is unknown. This sample was taken from a study of shared clonotypes between healthy human individuals. The study's findings and limits: Genetic and exposure-history diversity was limited by the small donor number. The four-donor shared clonotypes exceeded non-shared clonotypes in generation probability, with non-shared ones scoring lower.

Naive-designated CD8 cells lacked CD45RO, were positively enriched for CCR7, and omitted terminally differentiated effector memory CD45RA+ cells. Measured with immunoSEQ multiplex PCR; TCRdb has only the in-frame clones, and not every one. In the table there are millions of clones, roughly 91% of which are singletons. V shed 4 bases and J 3 bases; nucleotides not matched to a gene: 7. CDR3 size: 15 residues. Germline lookup yields CDR1 SGDLS and CDR2 YYNGEE. Sequenced material: naive CD8+ T cells from PBMCs. The V and J genes are TRBV9 and TRBJ2-7, with 10 bases lining up with TRBD2. The receptor was derived from a man younger than 30 in good health. Some clones in this sample may be carry-over from other donors' samples. The CDR3 protein is CASSPGVAGGYEQYF. CDR3 nucleotides: TGTGCCAGCAGCCCTGGGGTAGCGGGAGGCTACGAGCAGTACTTC. Together with reference TRBV9 and TRBJ2-7, the CDR3 gives the full variable domain: DSGVTQTPKHLITATGQRVTLRCSPRSGDLSVYWYQQSLDQGLQFLIQYYNGEERAKGNILERFSAQQFPDLHSELNLSSLELGDSALYFCASSPGVAGGYEQYFGPGTRLTVT.